The count of the clone carrying this T cell receptor beta chain is one. Its antigen is undetermined. The source of the sample is a study of shared clonotypes between healthy human individuals. Study-level results: Having only a few donors restricted how much genetic and exposure-history diversity was captured. Among donors, clonotype sharing was expected to be affected by sequencing depth.

Genomic DNA of every subset was divided equally among multiple immunoSEQ plates. Here immunoSEQ multiplex PCR was the method, and the copy in TCRdb shows in-frame clones only, minus some. Among about 470,000 clones listed, 79% were seen once. The germline V and J ends were trimmed by 0 bases and 6 bases, with 9 bases remaining between them. This CDR3 comprises 14 residues. The germline V gene has CDR1 LGHNA and CDR2 YNFKEQ. This receptor was taken from a woman in her forties in good health. Some clones in this sample may be carry-over from other donors' samples. This chain uses TRBV4-2 with TRBJ2-1; D is uncertain. Sequencing was carried out using PBMCs. CDR3 sequence (DNA): TGTGCCAGCAGCCAAGATCTCACTACCAATGAGCAGTTCTTC. Translating it yields CASSQDLTTNEQFF.